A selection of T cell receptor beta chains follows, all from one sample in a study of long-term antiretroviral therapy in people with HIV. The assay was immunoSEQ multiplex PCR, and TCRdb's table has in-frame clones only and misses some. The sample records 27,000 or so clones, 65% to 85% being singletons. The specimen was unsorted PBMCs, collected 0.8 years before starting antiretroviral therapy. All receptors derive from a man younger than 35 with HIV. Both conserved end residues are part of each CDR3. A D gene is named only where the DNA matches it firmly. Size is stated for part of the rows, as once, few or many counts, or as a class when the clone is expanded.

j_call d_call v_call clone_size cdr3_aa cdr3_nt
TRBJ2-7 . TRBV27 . CASGYLTPTGSDEQYF TGTGCCAGCGGTTACCTAACACCGACAGGTTCGGACGAGCAGTACTTC
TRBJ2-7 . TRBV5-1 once CASSLVPVTDPTYEQYF TGCGCCAGCAGCTTGGTCCCGGTAACAGATCCCACCTACGAGCAGTACTTC
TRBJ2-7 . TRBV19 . CASSPSVDGYYEQYF TGTGCCAGTAGTCCCTCGGTCGACGGTTACTACGAGCAGTACTTC
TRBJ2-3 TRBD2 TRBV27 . CASSPLAGGLDTQYF TGTGCCAGCAGTCCCTTAGCGGGGGGGCTTGATACGCAGTATTTT
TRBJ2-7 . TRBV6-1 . CASSDGYEQYF TGTGCCAGCAGTGACGGATACGAGCAGTACTTC
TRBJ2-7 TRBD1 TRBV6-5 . CASSRDRGSYEQYF TGTGCCAGCAGTAGGGACAGGGGCTCATACGAGCAGTACTTC
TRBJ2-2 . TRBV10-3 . CAISPGAGELFF TGTGCCATCAGCCCTGGGGCCGGGGAGCTGTTTTTT
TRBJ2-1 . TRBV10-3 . CAISDPLLLVPDNEQFF TGTGCCATCAGTGACCCCCTCTTACTAGTACCCGACAATGAGCAGTTCTTC
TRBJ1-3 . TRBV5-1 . CASTRESGNTIYF TGCGCCAGCACCAGGGAATCTGGAAACACCATATATTTT
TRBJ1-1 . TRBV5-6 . CASSRDTLHKTEAFF TGTGCCAGCAGCCGCGACACCCTGCATAAGACTGAAGCTTTCTTT
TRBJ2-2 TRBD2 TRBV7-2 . CASSAYLAGGFTGELFF TGTGCCAGCAGCGCGTACCTAGCGGGAGGTTTCACCGGGGAGCTGTTTTTT
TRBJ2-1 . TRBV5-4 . CASSQEGEQFF TGTGCCAGCAGCCAGGAGGGAGAGCAGTTCTTC
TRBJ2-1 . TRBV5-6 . CASSLGQYSYNEQFF TGTGCCAGCAGCTTGGGACAGTACTCCTACAATGAGCAGTTCTTC
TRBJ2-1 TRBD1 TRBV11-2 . CASSLGDRGPLYNEQFF TGTGCCAGCAGCTTAGGGGACAGGGGTCCCCTTTACAATGAGCAGTTCTTC
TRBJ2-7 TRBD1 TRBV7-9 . CASSAIQGTSRSYEQYF TGTGCCAGCAGCGCTATACAGGGGACGTCAAGGTCCTACGAGCAGTACTTC
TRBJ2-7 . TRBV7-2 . CASRLAGSGYEQYF TGTGCCAGCAGATTAGCCGGTAGCGGCTACGAGCAGTACTTC
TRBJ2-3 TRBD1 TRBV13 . CASSTGGRGDTQYF TGTGCCAGCAGCACAGGGGGCCGGGGAGATACGCAGTATTTT
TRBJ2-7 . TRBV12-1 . CASRHSPPGQGVSEQYF TGTGCCAGCCGCCACAGCCCTCCGGGACAGGGGGTCTCCGAGCAGTACTTC
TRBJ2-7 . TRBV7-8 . CASSQTDRLSYEQYF TGTGCCAGCAGCCAAACGGACCGGCTATCCTACGAGCAGTACTTC
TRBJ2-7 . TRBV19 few CASSEGTVVLEQYF TGTGCCAGTAGTGAGGGAACGGTAGTTCTCGAGCAGTACTTC
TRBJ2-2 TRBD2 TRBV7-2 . CASSFPGLAGVGFPGELFF TGTGCCAGCAGCTTCCCGGGACTAGCGGGAGTAGGGTTCCCCGGGGAGCTGTTTTTT
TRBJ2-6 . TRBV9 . CASSVDQRGGANVLTF TGTGCCAGCAGCGTAGACCAACGGGGGGGGGCCAACGTCCTGACTTTC
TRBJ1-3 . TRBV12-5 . CASGLGGGNTIYF TGTGCTAGTGGTTTAGGCGGGGGAAACACCATATATTTT
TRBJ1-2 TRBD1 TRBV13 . CASSSGTGRNYGYTF TGTGCCAGCAGCTCCGGGACAGGGAGAAACTATGGCTACACCTTC
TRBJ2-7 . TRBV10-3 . CATARDLSYEQYF TGTGCCACGGCACGGGACCTATCCTACGAGCAGTACTTC
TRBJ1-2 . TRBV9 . CASSGGDGGRVVRGYTF TGTGCCAGCAGCGGAGGGGATGGCGGCAGGGTAGTGCGGGGCTACACCTTC
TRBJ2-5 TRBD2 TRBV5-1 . CASSLKYLSSGRETQYF TGCGCCAGCAGCTTAAAGTATTTGTCTAGCGGGAGAGAGACCCAGTACTTC
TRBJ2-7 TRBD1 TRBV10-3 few CAISEVPGQGVHEQYF TGTGCCATCAGTGAGGTTCCGGGACAGGGCGTCCACGAGCAGTACTTC
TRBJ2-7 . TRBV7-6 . CASSAVPSYEQYF TGTGCCAGCAGTGCTGTCCCCTCCTACGAGCAGTACTTC
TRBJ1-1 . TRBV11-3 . CASSFGGGRDTEAFF TGTGCCAGCAGCTTCGGAGGGGGACGGGACACTGAAGCTTTCTTT
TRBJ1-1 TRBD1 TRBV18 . CASSSGTGGSAFF TGTGCCAGCTCATCGGGGACAGGGGGCTCGGCTTTCTTT
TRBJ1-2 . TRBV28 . CASSWRRGAAYGYTF TGTGCCAGCAGCTGGCGTCGGGGGGCGGCCTATGGCTACACCTTC
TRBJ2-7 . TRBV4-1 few CASSPPDGRYEQYF TGCGCCAGCAGCCCTCCTGACGGACGGTACGAGCAGTACTTC
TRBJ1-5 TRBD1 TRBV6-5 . CASSTGGDQPQHF TGTGCCAGCAGTACAGGGGGTGATCAGCCCCAGCATTTT
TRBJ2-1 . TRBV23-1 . CASSQSAGPYNEQFF TGCGCCAGCAGTCAATCGGCAGGGCCCTACAATGAGCAGTTCTTC
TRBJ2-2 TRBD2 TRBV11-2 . CASSNSGGYTGELFF TGTGCCAGCAGTAATAGCGGGGGTTACACCGGGGAGCTGTTTTTT
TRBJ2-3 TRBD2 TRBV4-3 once CASSPGLAGGPGTDTQYF TGCGCCAGCAGCCCGGGACTAGCGGGAGGGCCAGGCACAGATACGCAGTATTTT
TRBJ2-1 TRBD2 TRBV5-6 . CASSFGLAGGPNNEQFF TGTGCCAGCAGCTTCGGACTAGCGGGAGGTCCTAACAATGAGCAGTTCTTC
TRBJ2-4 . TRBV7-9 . CASSLESIQYF TGTGCCAGCAGCTTAGAGAGCATTCAGTACTTC
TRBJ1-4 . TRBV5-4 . CASSLGDREKLFF TGTGCCAGCAGCCTCGGAGACAGGGAAAAACTGTTTTTT
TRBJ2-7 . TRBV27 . CASSFSDSHEQYF TGTGCCAGCAGTTTCTCGGACAGCCACGAGCAGTACTTC
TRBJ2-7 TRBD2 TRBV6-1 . CASSEVIWTSGTYEQYF TGTGCCAGCAGTGAAGTTATCTGGACTAGCGGAACCTACGAGCAGTACTTC
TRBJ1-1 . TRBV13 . CASSAGSSTEAFF TGTGCCAGCAGCGCCGGGTCCAGCACTGAAGCTTTCTTT
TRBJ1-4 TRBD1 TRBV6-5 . CASTLDRVNEKLFF TGTGCCAGCACCCTGGACAGGGTGAATGAAAAACTGTTTTTT
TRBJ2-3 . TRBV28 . CASSAPLGGDKPTDTQYF TGTGCCAGCAGCGCCCCCCTTGGGGGAGATAAGCCCACAGATACGCAGTATTTT